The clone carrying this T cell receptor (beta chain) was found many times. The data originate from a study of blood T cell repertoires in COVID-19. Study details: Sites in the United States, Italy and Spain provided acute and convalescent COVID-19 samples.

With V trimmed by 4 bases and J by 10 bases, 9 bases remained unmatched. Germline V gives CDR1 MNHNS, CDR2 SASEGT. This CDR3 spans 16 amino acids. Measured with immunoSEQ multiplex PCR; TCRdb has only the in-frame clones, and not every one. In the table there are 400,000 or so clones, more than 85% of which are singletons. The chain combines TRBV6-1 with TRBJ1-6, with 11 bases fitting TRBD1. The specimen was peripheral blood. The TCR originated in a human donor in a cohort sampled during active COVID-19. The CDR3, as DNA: TGTGCCAGCAGTGGAAAAGGGGGGACAGGGGGGTCACCCCTCCACTTT. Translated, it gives CASSGKGGTGGSPLHF.